Sequencing of this TCR beta chain was carried out in a study of CD8 T cells in Susac syndrome (dated by TCRdb to between 2017 and 2020). Study-wide context: Repertoire sequencing was used to test whether CD8+ T cell activation and differentiation in Susac syndrome was antigen driven.

Reading from cysteine to phenylalanine, the CDR3 counts 11 amino acids. The only DNA kept is the CDR3, 33 bases in frame from the first base. V sheds 0 bases and J sheds 9 bases, leaving 6 bases between their ends. CDR1 SGHAT and CDR2 FQNNGV were looked up in the germline V gene. RNA was extracted using the RNeasy kit, and roughly 0.5 to 1 ug of the RNA was reverse transcribed with random hexamers. The immunoSEQ multiplex PCR assay, covering 54 Vbeta and 13 Jbeta segments, was used to amplify TCR beta CDR3 regions. To correct PCR amplification bias, a synthetic template baseline was used for both primer optimization and computational correction. The source study handled its data this way. Reads were annotated to V, D and J genes per IMGT and analyzed with immunoSEQ Analyzer, keeping only productive sequences. Clonality was computed as one minus Shannon entropy normalized by log2 of the number of productive unique sequences. For each patient and control, public and private clones were evaluated among the 100 most prevalent clones. A clone was defined as Susac-specific if it was absent from the healthy and MS cohorts, from roughly 980 published viral clones and from other ImmuneACCESS disease sequences. TCRdb's own reprocessing of the public reads used fastp at Q25 and MiXCR and kept productive beta chains. Here each entry gathers all rows of one CDR3 protein and keeps the most common genes and DNA. TCRdb, not the authors, supplied the V and J calls. The sample profile shows 200,000 or so distinct CDR3 sequences; nearly 95% of them were found once. The leading ten clones occupy just under 0.095% of the sample.

As to this clonotype: No antigen is known for it. Qualities for individual bases were not recorded, and no much larger clone is one base off.

Peripheral blood CD8+ and CD4+ T cells from healthy donors, Susac syndrome patients and multiple sclerosis patients were profiled by high-throughput TCR beta sequencing. The multiple sclerosis controls were treatment-naive patients who had stable or active relapsing-remitting disease and met the revised McDonald criteria. Bulk CD8+ and CD4+ T cells were purified magnetically by negative isolation, whereas CD8+ TEMRA cells were enriched by FACS. Blood was drawn into EDTA tubes, processed within 24 hours, and PBMCs were isolated by density gradient centrifugation. PBMCs intended for TCR sequencing were cryopreserved in liquid nitrogen and were subsequently thawed in a 37 degrees C water bath. A purity of at least 90% was achieved for sorted or isolated CD4+, CD8+ and CD8+ TEMRA cells. Results the study describes overall, beyond this receptor: The study acknowledged that relatively few individuals were included in the TCR sequencing and HLA analysis.

The sequence is built from TRBV11-2 and TRBJ2-7; the D gene is unclear. Sequencing was carried out using CD4+ T cells from PBMCs. The sequence was obtained from a human donor with multiple sclerosis. At the DNA level, the sequence is TGTGCCAGCAGCTTAGATCCGGGGCAGTACTTC. This translates into CASSLDPGQYF.